The following is a TCR beta chain sequence with its context. The antigen this receptor binds is unknown. Nothing much larger sits one base from this clone, and base qualities are not available. V is reduced by 4 bases and J by 5 bases, leaving a spacing of 16 bases between them. Sequences SGHRS (CDR1) and YFSETQ (CDR2) are obtained from the germline V gene. Reading from cysteine to phenylalanine, the CDR3 counts 15 amino acids. CDR3 DNA only is kept here, 45 bases in frame from base 1. Only healthy Caucasian donors were included. The twin cohort consisted of three pairs of female monozygotic twins, all aged about 18 to 29 years. Peripheral blood mononuclear cells were the source from which RNA for the TCR libraries was isolated. This entry is derived from a study of identical twins (TCRdb year 2016). About the study as a whole: To test whether fetal clonotypes persist, the study used deep sequencing on TCR alpha and beta repertoires from monozygotic twins, unrelated adults of various ages, and cord blood. To rule out contamination, replicate twin experiments were performed at different times with different library preparation protocols.

Library creation used 5' RACE. Sequencer: Illumina HiSeq 2000. Template switching added a universal primer binding site, and the final cDNA carried a unique molecular identifier that allowed TCR cDNA molecules to be counted accurately. Specific primers in the conserved constant-segment region were used to synthesize first-strand cDNA for the TCR alpha and beta chains. To control for contamination, every cDNA library carried two barcodes: a SMART-Mk sample barcode plus Illumina barcodes. TruSeq adapter sequences along with Illumina sample barcodes were introduced in two successive PCR steps. The TCR alpha and beta cDNA libraries were sequenced on the Illumina HiSeq platform using custom primers. The original methods were these. MiGEC processed the raw reads to extract unique molecular identifiers, while MiXCR was used to determine the CDR3 positions. For each individual, recombination models were inferred using an EM algorithm with the repgenHMM and IGoR tools. The analysis of shared clonotypes was done with the tcR package in R, with sharing normalized by the product of cloneset sizes. To study raw recombination without the effects of thymic and clonal selection, out-of-frame nonproductive sequences were analyzed. TCRdb's own reprocessing of the public reads used fastp at Q25 and MiXCR and kept productive beta chains. Each record represents a unique CDR3 protein, reported with the most common genes and DNA among its rows. TCRdb assigned the V and J calls; the authors' analysis was not used. Here the sample has 700,000 or so distinct CDR3 sequences; around 20% occur a single time. The ten largest account for about 4.3% of the sample.

Broader findings and caveats from the paper: Invariant T cells such as MAIT and iNKT could partly confound zero-insertion analyses, though diverse VJ usage argued against this for most clonotypes. The excess sharing between twins in beta out-of-frame sequences was weaker because fewer shared sequences reduced the signal-to-noise ratio. Out-of-frame TCR alpha sequences shared between twins showed an excess of low generation-probability sequences compared with coincidental sharing between unrelated individuals. Fewer insertions were carried by abundant cord blood beta clonotypes; a weaker similar trend was observed in young adult naive repertoires, while no such trend was observed in memory repertoires. Recombination models systematically underestimated out-of-frame TCR alpha sharing in monozygotic twins but agreed with sharing between unrelated individuals. Because the same donors could not be followed over many years, conclusions were based on cross-sectional statistical analysis.

These data were also reused for a study on T cells expressing NK-cell markers. From that second study: In sorted CD3+CD56+NKG2C+, CD3+CD56+NKG2C- and CD3+CD56-NKG2C+ T-cell subsets from about 8 donors, TCR beta-chain repertoires were profiled. Among the eight sequenced donors, only one was HCMV-seronegative, while the other seven were HCMV-seropositive. To restrict sorting to alphabetaTCR-expressing T cells, an anti-gammadeltaTCR antibody was added in several experiments. In roughly 6 donors, the dominant CD3+CD56+NKG2C+ clonotypes were among the top 10 CD8+ clonotypes and accounted for about 1.0-7.5% of CD8+ T cells. Those dominant clonotypes were again the most abundant among CD3+CD56-NKG2C+ cells in a handful of donors, at roughly 25-60.1%. It remained unclear whether the expanded NKG2C-expressing T cell clones were specific for HCMV antigens. All eight donors whose samples were sequenced were randomly selected healthy volunteers, three of them men and five women. HCMV serostatus was determined by detecting HCMV-specific IgG in serum with a commercial ELISA kit. For roughly six donors, bulk peripheral blood T-cell repertoires were also sequenced from unsorted PBMC. MIGEC handled demultiplexing of the reads and grouping by UMI, while MiTCR was used to assemble and quantify clonotypes. To remove erroneous sequences, TCR cDNA sequences were retained only when supported by two or more reads. Downstream repertoire analysis used the tcR package, and clonotypes were matched across fractions by CDR3 nucleotide sequence plus V segment. VDJmatch was used to annotate antigen specificity against VDJdb, with one amino acid substitution in CDR3 allowed.

This clonotype was obtained from a woman aged 18 to 35 in good health. Recombination connected TRBV5-1 to TRBJ2-4; perhaps TRBD1 is the D gene, with 6 bases matching. The sample taken for sequencing was PBMCs. The CDR3 in this case is CASSLGQPLQNIQYF. The nucleotide sequence reads as follows: TGCGCCAGCAGCCTAGGACAGCCACTCCAAAACATTCAGTACTTC.